The entry below describes one T cell receptor beta chain. Its specificity is unknown. Libraries were prepared by immunoSEQ multiplex PCR; TCRdb keeps only in-frame clonotypes and omits some of them. The sample yields approximately 75,000 clones, 83% seen once. Mild-to-severe COVID-19 survivors were the donors. These memory T cells were uncultured and sequenced directly after ex vivo isolation. The data belong to a study of CD4 T cell repertoires in COVID-19. The trim removed 3 bases at V and 6 bases at J, leaving 13 bases unmatched. The CDR3 loop spans 17 amino acids. Germline V gene lookup returns CDR1 MNHEY and CDR2 SMNVEV (reference sequence). Overall study findings and caveats: In SARS-CoV and/or HKU1 spike cultures, between roughly 6 and 27% of SARS-CoV-2 clonotypes reappeared. Two or all three memory subsets shared several highly expanded SARS-CoV-2-reactive clonotypes.

The source of this sequence is a human donor who had COVID-19. Sample: CD4+ T cells from peripheral blood, taken after recovery from COVID-19. The chain couples TRBV27 to TRBJ2-7; 11 bases fit TRBD1. The CDR3 protein is CASSFHFERTGGFEQYF. CDR3 bases: TGTGCCAGCAGTTTCCACTTCGAGCGGACAGGGGGCTTCGAGCAGTACTTC.